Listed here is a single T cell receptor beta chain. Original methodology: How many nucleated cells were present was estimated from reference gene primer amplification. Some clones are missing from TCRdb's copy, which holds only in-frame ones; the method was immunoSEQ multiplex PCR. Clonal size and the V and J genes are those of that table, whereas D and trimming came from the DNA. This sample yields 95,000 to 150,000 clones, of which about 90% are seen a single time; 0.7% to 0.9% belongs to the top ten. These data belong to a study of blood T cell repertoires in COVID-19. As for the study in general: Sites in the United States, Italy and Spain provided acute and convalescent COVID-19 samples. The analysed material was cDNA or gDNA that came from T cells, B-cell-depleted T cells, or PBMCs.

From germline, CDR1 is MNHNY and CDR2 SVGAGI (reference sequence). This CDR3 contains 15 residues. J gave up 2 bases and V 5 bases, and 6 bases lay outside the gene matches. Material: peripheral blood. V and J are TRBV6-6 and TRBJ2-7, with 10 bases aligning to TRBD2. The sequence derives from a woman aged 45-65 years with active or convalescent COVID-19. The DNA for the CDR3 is TGTGCCAGCAGTCCCCGGACTAGCGGAGCCTACGAGCAGTACTTC. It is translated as CASSPRTSGAYEQYF.